This TCR beta chain was recorded in a study of CD8 T cells in Susac syndrome. Random hexamers primed reverse transcription of about 0.5 to 1 ug RNA. TCRdb re-derived calls from the immunoSEQ multiplex PCR reads in MiXCR, one entry per CDR3 protein. This sample yields about 69,000 distinct CDR3 sequences, of which around 90% are seen a single time; less than 0.55% belongs to the top ten. This clonotype originated in a human donor with multiple sclerosis. Input material: CD8+ T cells from PBMCs.

The CDR3 DNA reads as TGTGCCATCGAGGCGGACGACAATGAGCAGTTCTTC. Amino acids: CAIEADDNEQFF. The rearrangement links TRBV10-3 to TRBJ2-1; no clear D. With 8 bases removed from V and 5 bases from J, the gap between germline ends came to 10 bases. The CDR3 covers 12 residues. CDR1 ENHRY and CDR2 SYGVKD come from the germline V gene.